This T cell receptor (beta chain) derives from a study of identical twins. A universal primer site was added by template switching, and unique molecular identifiers were carried by the cDNA. TCRdb analysed the 5' RACE reads with MiXCR anew, one entry per CDR3 protein. The repertoire holds some 96,000 distinct CDR3 sequences, 5.9% seen once, with approximately 12% in the top ten. Everyone who gave samples was a healthy Caucasian. Deletions cut 3 bases from V and 2 bases from J, with 10 bases between. CDR3 length: 14 amino acids. Germline values: CDR1 DFQATT, CDR2 SNEGSKA (reference sequence). This clonotype was seen at least ten times. What it binds is not known. Study findings and constraints: Out-of-frame alpha sequences shared by twins showed excess low generation probability. Cross-sectional statistical analysis was relied on for the conclusions, without the same donors being followed.

This sequence was found in a woman aged 45 to 65 in good health. This chain uses TRBV20-1 with TRBJ2-2; tentatively, D is TRBD2 (6 bases). Input material: memory T cells sorted from blood. DNA of the CDR3: TGCAGTGCTAGGAGGCGGGGTAACACCGGGGAGCTGTTTTTT. It translates to CSARRRGNTGELFF.